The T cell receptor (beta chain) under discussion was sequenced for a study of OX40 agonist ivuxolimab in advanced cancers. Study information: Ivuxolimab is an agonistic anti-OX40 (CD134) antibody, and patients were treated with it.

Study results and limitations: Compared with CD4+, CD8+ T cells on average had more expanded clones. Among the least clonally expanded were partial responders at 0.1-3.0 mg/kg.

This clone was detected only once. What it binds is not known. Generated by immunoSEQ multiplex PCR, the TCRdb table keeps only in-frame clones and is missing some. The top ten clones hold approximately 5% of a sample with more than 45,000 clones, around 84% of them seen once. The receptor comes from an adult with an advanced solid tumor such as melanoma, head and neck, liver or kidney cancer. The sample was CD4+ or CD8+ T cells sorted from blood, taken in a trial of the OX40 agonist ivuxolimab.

The CDR3 nucleotides are TGTGCCAGCAGTGAAAGTTCGAGAAGGGGCGTCGACGAGCAGTACTTC. Its protein is CASSESSRRGVDEQYF. The V and J genes are TRBV6-1 and TRBJ2-7; the D gene is possibly TRBD1 (5 bases). CDR1 is MNHNS, CDR2 SASEGT, per germline. Trimming removed 2 bases at V and 5 bases at J, with 19 bases between. This CDR3 is built from 16 residues.